This passage covers 32 T cell receptor beta chains from one sample sequenced in a study of CD8 T cells in Susac syndrome. After extraction with the RNeasy kit, about 0.5 to 1 ug of the RNA was reverse transcribed using random hexamers. In TCRdb, the immunoSEQ multiplex PCR reads were re-called with MiXCR into one record per CDR3 protein. The repertoire includes about 290,000 distinct CDR3 sequences, approximately 90% of them detected once, and under 0.2% sits in the top ten. Sequencing used CD8+ T cells from PBMCs. These receptors originate from a human donor with multiple sclerosis.

The rearrangement uses TRBV20-1 and TRBJ2-3; D may be TRBD1 (6 bases). V lost 3 bases to trimming and J lost 6 bases, with 19 bases between them. Germline CDR1 is DFQATT and CDR2 is SNEGSKA (reference sequence). There are 15 residues in the CDR3. The CDR3 region is CSARVGTTVDDTQYF. In nucleotides, the CDR3 is TGCAGTGCTAGGGTCGGGACAACGGTTGATGATACGCAGTATTTT.

The chain links TRBV5-1 to TRBJ2-1; a weak D match, TRBD1 (7 bases). CDR1 and CDR2 from the germline V gene are SGHRS and YFSETQ. Trimming took off 4 bases at V and 8 bases at J, with 16 bases between the two ends. CDR3 length: 14 amino acids. The CDR3 reads CASSGQGGSDEQFF. Here the CDR3 DNA reads TGCGCCAGCAGCGGCCAGGGGGGATCCGATGAGCAGTTCTTC.

The chain joins TRBV2 to TRBJ2-2; 9 bases are shared with TRBD1. The CDR3 runs 14 residues. Germline V gene data show CDR1 as SNHLY and CDR2 as FYNNEI. The ends lost 9 bases at V and 3 bases at J; junction bases unmatched: 5. The CDR3 nucleotides read TGTGCCAGACAGGACAGGGGCTACACCGGGGAGCTGTTTTTT. Translation gives CARQDRGYTGELFF.

This chain joins TRBV5-8 and TRBJ2-7, with a weak D call TRBD1 (6 bases). Trimming pared 9 bases from V and 0 bases from J, leaving 22 bases between. Germline-derived CDR1 and CDR2 are SGHTS and YDEGEE. The CDR3 runs to 16 residues. CDR3 DNA: TGTGCCACTCTCCTACTCCGGCCGGACAGCTCCTACGAGCAGTACTTC. This gives the protein CATLLLRPDSSYEQYF. The full variable domain, in which reference TRBV5-8 and TRBJ2-7 provide the parts outside the CDR3, is EAGVTQSPTHLIKTRGQQATLRCSPISGHTSVYWYQQALGLGLQFLLWYDEGEERNRGNFPPRFSGRQFPNYSSELNVNALELEDSALYLCATLLLRPDSSYEQYFGPGTRLTVT.

CDR3 nucleotide sequence: TGTGCCAGCAGTTACTCGAATTTAGGGCAGATAGAAGCTTTCTTT. Its translation is CASSYSNLGQIEAFF. The chain carries TRBV6-6 and TRBJ1-1; D not resolved. This CDR3 has 15 amino acids. CDR1 and CDR2 from the germline V gene are MNHNY and SVGAGI (reference sequence). The ends were cut back, 0 bases at V and 8 bases at J, with 16 bases in the middle.

The gene calls are TRBV13 and TRBJ2-1, with D possibly being TRBD2 (5 bases). The germline V gene encodes CDR1 PRHDT and CDR2 FYEKMQ (reference sequence). Trimming pared 4 bases from V and 5 bases from J, leaving 15 bases between. The CDR3 runs 15 residues. The CDR3 DNA reads TGTGCCAGCAGCTCCCGGACTGGTCCCGACAATGAGCAGTTCTTC. This translates into CASSSRTGPDNEQFF.

This clonotype is a singleton in its sample. This sequence joins TRBV23-1 and TRBJ2-3; D might be TRBD2 (7 bases). TRBV23-1 falls under the ORF class, with uncertain function. The CDR3 is 18 residues long. V dropped 4 bases and J dropped 4 bases, with 24 bases sitting between them. The CDR3 sequence is CASSRQANFGTMADTQYF. The CDR3 DNA follows: TGCGCCAGCAGTCGACAGGCTAATTTCGGGACTATGGCAGATACGCAGTATTTT.

The J gene is TRBJ2-5, the V gene TRBV13, with 9 bases identical to TRBD2. CDR3 size: 14 residues. From germline, CDR1 is PRHDT and CDR2 FYEKMQ (reference sequence). V lost 0 bases to trimming and J lost 12 bases; unmatched junction nucleotides: 8. The DNA of the CDR3 is TGTGCCAGCAGCTTAGGAGCGGGGGGACCGGAGGAGTACTTC. It is translated as CASSLGAGGPEEYF. Full variable domain (outside the CDR3, taken from reference TRBV13 and TRBJ2-5): AAGVIQSPRHLIKEKRETATLKCYPIPRHDTVYWYQQGPGQDPQFLISFYEKMQSDKGSIPDRFSAQQFSDYHSELNMSSLELGDSALYFCASSLGAGGPEEYFGPGTRLLVL.

This clonotype was seen only once. The chain uses TRBV11-2 and TRBJ2-7; D gene ambiguous. From germline, CDR1 is SGHAT and CDR2 FQNNGV. CDR3 length: 14 amino acids. Deletions cut 0 bases from V and 5 bases from J, with 11 bases between. Written as DNA, the CDR3 is TGTGCCAGCAGCTTAGAAGTTTTTGAGGACGAGCAGTACTTC. The encoded protein is CASSLEVFEDEQYF.

V gene TRBV9 combines with J gene TRBJ2-1; 8 positions agree with TRBD2. Germline V gives CDR1 SGDLS, CDR2 YYNGEE. The CDR3 consists of 14 residues. After removal of 0 bases from V and 8 bases from J, the junction contained 4 bases not matched to a gene. The CDR3 nucleotides are TGTGCCAGCAGCGTAGTCGGGGGGGCCTATGAGCAGTTCTTC. This sequence encodes CASSVVGGAYEQFF.

V and J are TRBV4-2 and TRBJ2-6, with a possible D match to TRBD1 (6 bases). Germline values: CDR1 LGHNA, CDR2 YNFKEQ. Trimming pared 1 base from V and 4 bases from J, leaving 11 bases between. The CDR3 is 16 residues long. The CDR3 region is CASSQVGTSGANVLTF. For the CDR3, the DNA is TGTGCCAGCAGCCAAGTAGGGACAAGCGGGGCCAACGTCCTGACTTTC.

The rearrangement uses TRBV7-6 and TRBJ2-7, with D possibly TRBD2 on 6 matching bases. The germline V gene has CDR1 SGHVS and CDR2 FNYEAQ. The V and J ends lost 10 bases and 1 base respectively, with 17 bases between them. The CDR3 is 14 residues long. The CDR3 DNA is TGTGCCACTACTCCAGTTGCGGGGTCCTACGAGCAGTACTTC. This translates into CATTPVAGSYEQYF. The complete variable domain, with remaining parts taken from reference TRBV7-6 and TRBJ2-7, reads GAGVSQSPRYKVTKRGQDVALRCDPISGHVSLYWYRQALGQGPEFLTYFNYEAQQDKSGLPNDRFSAERPEGSISTLTIQRTEQRDSAMYRCATTPVAGSYEQYFGPGTRLTVT.

V gene TRBV7-6 combines with J gene TRBJ2-5; the match to TRBD2 covers 9 bases. The germline gives CDR1 SGHVS, CDR2 FNYEAQ. V dropped 2 bases and J dropped 5; count of bases not matched to a gene: 3. There are 14 residues in the CDR3. The DNA of the CDR3 is TGTGCCAGCAGCTTAATAGGACTAGCGGAGACCCAGTACTTC. Encoded protein: CASSLIGLAETQYF.

The genes are TRBV12-3 or TRBV12-4 and TRBJ2-7; D might be TRBD1 or TRBD2, each matching 6 bases. The V end was cut by 5 bases, the J end by 6 bases, with 14 bases between. The CDR3 has 13 residues. The CDR3, as DNA: TGTGCCAGCAGTGTTGCCTGGGGGGCCGAGCAGTACTTC. Translated, it gives CASSVAWGAEQYF.

The genes are TRBV29-1 and TRBJ2-7; D unclear. CDR1 and CDR2 (germline): SQVTM, ANQGSEA. Trimming removed 3 bases from V and 3 bases from J, with 6 bases in between. The CDR3 sequence is 11 residues long. The CDR3 DNA sequence: TGCAGCGTTGAGAAGGACTACGAGCAGTACTTC. Translated, it gives CSVEKDYEQYF.

This chain links TRBV24-1 with TRBJ2-7; no reliable D call. Trimming took 1 base from V and 8 from J, leaving 11 bases between them. The germline V gene encodes CDR1 KGHDR and CDR2 SFDVKD. This CDR3 comprises 13 residues. CDR3 sequence: CATSDLGLSKQYF. DNA for the CDR3: TGTGCCACCAGTGATTTAGGGCTCTCCAAGCAGTACTTC.

The rearrangement uses TRBV19 and TRBJ2-4; weak D call: TRBD2 (6 bases). The CDR3 sequence is 14 residues long. Trimming removed 2 bases at V and 8 bases at J, with 13 bases between. Germline assignment: CDR1 LNHDA and CDR2 SQIVND (reference sequence). This CDR3 is CASSITGPGDIQYF. The CDR3 bases are TGTGCCAGTAGTATAACCGGGCCGGGGGACATTCAGTACTTC.

This clonotype was seen only once. The chain employs TRBV18 and TRBJ2-3; D gene unclear. This CDR3 comprises 14 residues. The V gene's germline CDR1 is KGHSH and CDR2 LQKENI. V gave up 3 bases and J gave up 0 bases, with 7 bases separating them. The CDR3 reads CASSPWNSTDTQYF. DNA of the CDR3: TGTGCCAGCTCACCTTGGAACAGCACAGATACGCAGTATTTT. Looking up the rest from reference TRBV18 and TRBJ2-3 gives the full variable domain: NAGVMQNPRHLVRRRGQEARLRCSPMKGHSHVYWYRQLPEEGLKFMVYLQKENIIDESGMPKERFSAEFPKEGPSILRIQQVVRGDSAAYFCASSPWNSTDTQYFGPGTRLTVL.

The chain has TRBV6-2 or TRBV6-3 and TRBJ1-1; TRBD1 matches 8 bases. Germline V gives CDR1 MNHEY, CDR2 SVGEGT. The CDR3 consists of 15 residues. The J segment lost 1 base and the V segment lost 4 bases, leaving 5 bases of the junction unmatched. The CDR3 region is CASSSKGTGNTEAFF. DNA for the CDR3: TGTGCCAGCAGTTCTAAAGGGACAGGGAACACTGAAGCTTTCTTT.

In its sample, this clonotype was seen once. V usage is TRBV27 and J usage is TRBJ2-7; D possibly uses TRBD1 or TRBD2 (6 bases each). Germline lookup yields CDR1 MNHEY and CDR2 SMNVEV (reference sequence). The CDR3 is 14 amino acids. The germline V and J ends were trimmed by 4 bases and 4 bases, with 14 bases remaining between them. The CDR3 is CASSSGGAGYEQYF. The DNA of the CDR3 is TGTGCCAGCAGTTCCGGGGGCGCAGGTTACGAGCAGTACTTC.

This chain links TRBV5-8 with TRBJ1-5; D is uncertain. V was pared by 0 bases and J by 0 bases, with 7 bases between. There are 15 residues in the CDR3. CDR1 and CDR2 from the germline V gene are SGHTS and YDEGEE. The CDR3 bases are TGTGCCAGCAGCTTGGTAGCGAATAGCAATCAGCCCCAGCATTTT. Residues: CASSLVANSNQPQHF. The entire variable domain, with the rest obtained from reference TRBV5-8 and TRBJ1-5, is as follows: EAGVTQSPTHLIKTRGQQATLRCSPISGHTSVYWYQQALGLGLQFLLWYDEGEERNRGNFPPRFSGRQFPNYSSELNVNALELEDSALYLCASSLVANSNQPQHFGDGTRLSIL.

The chain combines TRBV30 with TRBJ2-7; TRBD1 agrees at 9 bases. From germline, CDR1 is GTSNPN and CDR2 SVGIG (reference sequence). Germline trimming cut 7 bases from V and 3 bases from J; bases unmatched to any gene: 4. CDR3 length equals 12 residues. In nucleotides, the CDR3 is TGTGCCTCGTTGGGACAGGGCTACGAGCAGTACTTC. It translates to CASLGQGYEQYF.

This rearrangement joins TRBV29-1 to TRBJ1-2, with a tentative D call TRBD1 (5 bases). Germline CDR1 SQVTM, CDR2 ANQGSEA. The V and J ends lost 2 bases and 4 bases respectively, with 17 bases between them. This CDR3 is 15 amino acids long. CDR3 DNA: TGCAGCGTTGAAATGGTGGAGGGGCACGGCTATGGCTACACCTTC. Translation: CSVEMVEGHGYGYTF.

The chain is built from TRBV27 and TRBJ2-3; no firm D call. Germline CDR1 reads MNHEY; CDR2 reads SMNVEV (reference sequence). CDR3 length: 16 residues. V was cut by 4 bases and J by 0 bases, with 14 bases left in between. The CDR3 region has the DNA TGTGCCAGCAGTTATGTCGGCTTCGCTAGCACAGATACGCAGTATTTT. This translates into CASSYVGFASTDTQYF.

The J gene is TRBJ2-1, the V gene TRBV12-3 or TRBV12-4; 13 bases line up with TRBD2. This CDR3 is built from 18 residues. The junction had 14 bases not matched to a gene; V was cut back by 5 bases and J by 7 bases. CDR3 sequence (DNA): TGTGCCAGCAGTCCCGCCGGACTAGCGGGAGTAGGGGGGAATGAGCAGTTCTTC. This encodes CASSPAGLAGVGGNEQFF.

The rearrangement uses TRBV12-3 or TRBV12-4 and TRBJ1-2; tentative D call: TRBD1 (5 bases). CDR3 length: 12 amino acids. V lost 6 bases, J lost 4 bases, and 9 bases lay in between. The CDR3 loop reads CASSGGIYGYTF. DNA for the CDR3: TGTGCCAGCAGCGGGGGGATCTATGGCTACACCTTC.

The CDR3 spells CASSAFERWKNIQYF. The CDR3, as DNA: TGTGCCAGCAGCGCTTTTGAACGGTGGAAAAACATTCAGTACTTC. The rearrangement joins TRBV28 to TRBJ2-4; D remains unclear. The CDR3 covers 15 residues. Trimming took off 6 bases at V and 4 bases at J, with 16 bases between the two ends. Germline V gives CDR1 MDHEN, CDR2 SYDVKM.

The rearrangement links TRBV7-9 to TRBJ2-2; 9 nucleotides align to TRBD2. The CDR3 contains 17 residues. The V gene's germline CDR1 is SEHNR and CDR2 FQNEAQ (reference sequence). Trimming took 4 bases from V and 4 from J; bases not matched to a gene: 10. CDR3 in amino acids: CASSSSSGGSITGELFF. DNA for the CDR3: TGTGCCAGCAGCTCATCAAGCGGGGGGTCCATCACCGGGGAGCTGTTTTTT.

In DNA, the CDR3 is TGTGCCAGCAGCTTAGGCAGGGCCGGCTACAATGAGCAGTTCTTC. Translated: CASSLGRAGYNEQFF. The chain has TRBV11-2 and TRBJ2-1; possible D gene TRBD1, 5 bases. Per germline, CDR1 SGHAT and CDR2 FQNNGV. Deletions cut 1 base from V and 3 bases from J, with 10 bases between. The CDR3 runs 15 residues.

The V and J genes are TRBV2 and TRBJ1-4, with D possibly TRBD1 on 6 matching bases. Germline CDR1 is SNHLY and CDR2 is FYNNEI. There are 17 residues in the CDR3. The germline V and J ends were trimmed by 6 bases and 6 bases, with 23 bases remaining between them. CDR3 bases: TGTGCCAGCAGCCTCATACAACAGGGTGGTAGCGATGAAAAACTGTTTTTT. Its translation is CASSLIQQGGSDEKLFF.

The chain has TRBV30 and TRBJ1-2; D may be TRBD1 (6 bases). Trimming cost V 0 bases and J 6 bases, with 14 bases left between them. This CDR3 region has 14 residues. Germline CDR1 GTSNPN, CDR2 SVGIG (reference sequence). The CDR3: CAWSVGAGSNGYTF. For the CDR3, the DNA is TGTGCCTGGAGTGTGGGGGCAGGGTCTAATGGCTACACCTTC.

J is TRBJ2-1 and V is TRBV19; TRBD2 agrees at 8 bases. The CDR3 spans 15 residues. V lost 1 base, J lost 2 bases, and 1 base stayed unmatched. The germline V gene has CDR1 LNHDA and CDR2 SQIVND (reference sequence). The CDR3 spells CASSIAGGPYNEQFF. The CDR3 nucleotides are TGTGCCAGTAGTATAGCGGGGGGGCCCTACAATGAGCAGTTCTTC.